Below are 9 T cell receptor beta chains sequenced from a single sample in a study of vaccination effects on CD4 cells after COVID-19. Their specific antigens are unknown. TCRdb's copy holds only in-frame clones and misses some; the assay was immunoSEQ multiplex PCR. The sample yields tens of thousands of clones, less than 85% seen once. Viral peptide pools were used in the ViraFEST assay to expand antigen-specific CD4+ T cells, and sequencing came afterward. Investigators separated out CD4+ T cells once around 11 days of culture had passed. Nobody among the vaccine recipients had prior SARS-CoV-2 infection (nucleocapsid antibodies were negative). This material consisted of CD4+ T cells from PBMCs cultured with HCoV-NL63 spike peptides, taken before COVID-19 vaccination. Receptors originate from a human donor who received a COVID-19 vaccine.

This clone occurred a few times. The V call is TRBV27, the J call TRBJ1-6; 10 bases map to TRBD1. CDR3 length: 16 residues. With 4 bases clipped from V and 7 bases from J, the junction kept 7 bases outside the gene matches. CDR1 is MNHEY, CDR2 SMNVEV, per germline (reference sequence). The CDR3 DNA reads as TGTGCCAGCAGTTCCTGGGGGGACAGGGGAAATTCACCCCTCCACTTT. It yields the protein CASSSWGDRGNSPLHF.

The rearrangement joins TRBV28 to TRBJ2-1; D possibly corresponds to TRBD1 (6 bases). This CDR3 comprises 15 residues. V was pared by 6 bases and J by 3 bases, with 15 bases between. From germline, CDR1 is MDHEN and CDR2 SYDVKM. The CDR3 spells CASSIQGTLYNEQFF. CDR3 DNA sequence: TGTGCCAGCAGCATACAGGGAACTCTCTACAATGAGCAGTTCTTC.

The V and J genes are TRBV2 and TRBJ1-5; 7 bases align to TRBD1. V lost 8 bases and J lost 2; bases outside the gene matches: 3. In germline, CDR1 is SNHLY, CDR2 FYNNEI. The CDR3 covers 13 residues. CDR3 DNA: TGTGCCAGCCGGGACAGACGCAATCAGCCCCAGCATTTT. This encodes CASRDRRNQPQHF. The entire variable domain, with the rest obtained from reference TRBV2 and TRBJ1-5, is as follows: EPEVTQTPSHQVTQMGQEVILRCVPISNHLYFYWYRQILGQKVEFLVSFYNNEISEKSEIFDDQFSVERPDGSNFTLKIRSTKLEDSAMYFCASRDRRNQPQHFGDGTRLSIL.

V gene TRBV7-2 combines with J gene TRBJ1-2; 7 nucleotides line up with TRBD1. The J segment lost 6 bases and the V segment lost 6 bases, leaving 7 bases of the junction unmatched. Germline CDR1 is SGHTA and CDR2 is FQGNSA. The CDR3 runs to 13 residues. In DNA form, the CDR3 reads TGTGCCAGCAGAAAGGGGGCGAACCATGGCTACACCTTC. It codes for CASRKGANHGYTF.

The genes are TRBV24-1 and TRBJ2-1; 7 nucleotides align to TRBD1. CDR1 KGHDR and CDR2 SFDVKD come from the germline V gene. This CDR3 is 13 amino acids long. Unmatched junction bases numbered 10, after V lost 9 bases and J lost 9 bases. CDR3 in DNA: TGTGCCACCTCTCGGCAGGGGGTGGGTGAGCAGTTCTTC. Amino acids: CATSRQGVGEQFF.

CDR3 loop: CASSPNRDRAGNTIYF. CDR3 bases: TGTGCCAGCTCACCAAACCGGGACAGAGCTGGAAACACCATATATTTT. V and J are TRBV18 and TRBJ1-3, with 7 bases identical to TRBD1. The CDR3 runs 16 residues. The ends lost 2 bases at V and 2 bases at J; junction bases unmatched: 6. Per germline, CDR1 KGHSH and CDR2 LQKENI.

The rearrangement uses TRBV6-2 or TRBV6-3 and TRBJ1-2; D is perhaps TRBD1 (6 bases). V was clipped by 6 bases and J by 2 bases, with 10 bases between them. Germline CDR1 MNHEY, CDR2 SVGEGT. The CDR3 has 13 residues. The CDR3 nucleotides read TGTGCCAGCAGCTCCGGACAGAACTATGGCTACACCTTC. It is translated as CASSSGQNYGYTF.

The chain links TRBV9 to TRBJ2-7; TRBD1 matches 7 bases. The V segment lost 2 bases and the J segment 4 bases; nucleotides outside the gene matches: 9. Germline V gene data show CDR1 as SGDLS and CDR2 as YYNGEE. This CDR3 contains 15 residues. The CDR3: CASSVLVQGKYEQYV. CDR3 DNA sequence: TGTGCCAGCAGCGTTTTGGTACAGGGGAAATACGAGCAGTACGTC.

The chain uses TRBV4-1 and TRBJ1-2; 7 bases match TRBD1. This CDR3 has 12 amino acids. The V and J ends lost 3 bases and 8 bases, in that order; junction bases with no gene match: 3. Germline CDR1 and CDR2: MGHRA and YSYEKL. CDR3: CASSQTGRGYTF. For the CDR3, the DNA is TGCGCCAGCAGCCAGACAGGGCGAGGCTACACCTTC.